At least ten counts were recorded for the clone carrying this T cell receptor (beta chain). Its antigen is unknown. Libraries from sorted cells each used about a million CD4+ or CD8+ T cells. One entry per CDR3 protein, called by TCRdb with MiXCR from the 5' RACE reads. Here the sample spans roughly 60,000 distinct CDR3 sequences, just under 4% being singletons. This record comes from a study of neurological immune-mediated disorders. Germline CDR1 reads DFQATT; CDR2 reads SNEGSKA (reference sequence). V was trimmed by 2 bases and J by 6 bases, leaving 14 bases between them. The CDR3 contains 14 residues. Broader study findings: In HTLV-1-associated myelopathy, TCR clonal expansion was greatest, whereas multiple sclerosis had the least, falling below healthy controls. The absence of any CDR3 amino acid sequence shared by expanded clones across subjects suggests that repertoires were private in all groups.

The sequence was collected from a woman aged 40 to 50 with multiple sclerosis. Sequenced material: CD4+ T cells from blood. The chain is built from TRBV20-1 and TRBJ2-1; TRBD2 might be the D (6 bases). This CDR3 is CSARRSGFVNEQFF. The DNA for the CDR3 is TGCAGTGCTAGAAGGAGCGGGTTCGTCAATGAGCAGTTCTTC.